The 27 T cell receptor beta chains listed next were all sequenced from one sample in a study of blood T cell repertoires in COVID-19. Using immunoSEQ multiplex PCR, the repertoire was profiled, and TCRdb retains in-frame clones only, with some absent. The sample has approximately 260,000 clones, over 80% seen once. The sample consisted of peripheral blood. The receptors derive from a woman between 40 and 50 years old with acute or convalescent COVID-19.

The chain couples TRBV10-2 to TRBJ1-6, with a possible D match to TRBD1 (6 bases). The CDR3 is 14 amino acids. Germline CDR1 reads WSHSY; CDR2 reads SAAADI. Trimming took 6 bases from V and 7 from J, leaving 13 bases between them. The CDR3 DNA sequence: TGCGCCAGCAGGACAGGCGTCCAAAATTCACCCCTCCACTTT. Its translation: CASRTGVQNSPLHF.

The chain employs TRBV12-1 and TRBJ2-4; the table assigns TRBD1, which was not confirmed against the DNA. TRBV12-1 is a pseudogene. The CDR3 spans 17 residues. This CDR3 is CASSAIQGDRAKNIQYF. The CDR3 DNA follows: TGTGCCAGCAGCGCCATTCAGGGGGATCGGGCCAAAAACATTCAGTACTTC.

The genes are TRBV19 and TRBJ1-2; TRBD1 is a possible D gene (6 bases). Per germline, CDR1 LNHDA and CDR2 SQIVND (reference sequence). This CDR3 has 16 amino acids. The germline V and J ends were trimmed by 1 base and 1 base, with 13 bases remaining between them. Written as DNA, the CDR3 is TGTGCCAGTAGTATAGGACTACAGGGATTTAACTATGGCTACACCTTC. As protein: CASSIGLQGFNYGYTF.

V usage is TRBV4-1 and J usage is TRBJ2-5, with 13 bases fitting TRBD2. Trimming took 0 bases from V and 5 from J; bases not matched to a gene: 9. The CDR3 is 18 residues long. Germline lookup yields CDR1 MGHRA and CDR2 YSYEKL. Here the CDR3 reads CASSQDPGLTSGGETQYF. Here the CDR3 DNA reads TGCGCCAGCAGCCAAGATCCAGGGCTGACTAGCGGGGGGGAGACCCAGTACTTC.

This clone was observed a single time. V is TRBV2 and J is TRBJ1-1, with D perhaps matching TRBD1 (6 bases). The V end was cut by 6 bases, the J end by 1 base, with 15 bases between. Per the germline V gene, CDR1 is SNHLY and CDR2 is FYNNEI. This CDR3 is built from 15 residues. The CDR3 nucleotides are TGTGCCAGCAGACCCCACACAGGGCGGAACACTGAAGCTTTCTTT. Residues: CASRPHTGRNTEAFF.

This chain joins TRBV3-1 (or the pseudogene TRBV3-2) and TRBJ1-2, with D tentatively TRBD1 (5 bases). With 4 bases removed from V and 4 bases from J, the gap between germline ends came to 22 bases. CDR3 length equals 17 residues. The V gene's germline CDR1 is LGHDT and CDR2 YNNKEL (reference sequence). The CDR3 sequence is CASSRSPQDSKLYGYTF. CDR3 nucleotide sequence: TGTGCCAGCAGCCGGTCCCCCCAAGACAGCAAGCTCTATGGCTACACCTTC.

This chain uses TRBV6-5 with TRBJ1-2; D not certain. V was trimmed by 5 bases and J by 4 bases, leaving 11 bases between them. CDR1 MNHEY and CDR2 SVGAGI come from the germline V gene. CDR3 size: 13 residues. Here the CDR3 reads CASSTDGLYGYTF. The CDR3 DNA sequence: TGTGCCAGCAGTACTGACGGACTCTATGGCTACACCTTC.

The rearrangement links TRBV20-1 to TRBJ1-2; no clear D. The CDR3 consists of 11 residues. CDR1 is DFQATT and CDR2 is SNEGSKA in the germline V gene (reference sequence). Trimming left V 3 bases short and J 8 bases short, with 10 bases between. The CDR3 here is CSARSGWGYTF. In nucleotides, the CDR3 is TGCAGTGCTAGGTCGGGTTGGGGCTACACCTTC.

This clone was found once. The chain carries TRBV2 and TRBJ1-1; 8 nucleotides align to TRBD1. Germline V gene data show CDR1 as SNHLY and CDR2 as FYNNEI. V was clipped by 6 bases and J by 4 bases; unmatched bases: 10. The CDR3 covers 15 residues. The CDR3, as DNA: TGTGCCAGCAGCGACCGACTCGACAGGGGCACTGAAGCTTTCTTT. Protein: CASSDRLDRGTEAFF.

J is TRBJ1-5 and V is TRBV6-6; TRBD1 matches 8 bases. There are 13 residues in the CDR3. V lost 6 bases, J lost 4 bases, and 2 bases stayed unmatched. Germline CDR1 reads MNHNY; CDR2 reads SVGAGI (reference sequence). The CDR3 DNA sequence: TGTGCCAGCAGCGACAGGGGTAATCAGCCCCAGCATTTT. This translates into CASSDRGNQPQHF.

In the case of this clone: At the DNA level, this CDR3 is encoded by other sequences in the same sample as well. The chain recombines TRBV5-6 with TRBJ1-5; D is ambiguous. The V gene's germline CDR1 is SGHDT and CDR2 YYEEEE. CDR3 length: 13 residues. Trimming cost V 1 base and J 4 bases, with 6 bases left between them. CDR3 DNA: TGTGCCAGCAGCTTGACACCTAATCAGCCCCAGCATTTT. It codes for CASSLTPNQPQHF.

The sample holds one count of this clone. The rearrangement links TRBV5-1 to TRBJ1-2, with TRBD1 matching over 8 bases. V trimming: 4 bases; J trimming: 8 bases; junction bases outside the gene matches: 16. Germline V lookup: CDR1 SGHRS, CDR2 YFSETQ. CDR3 size: 16 residues. The CDR3 DNA is TGCGCCAGCAGCAGGAGGGGGGACAGGTCCGATCGGGGCTACACCTTC. This codes for CASSRRGDRSDRGYTF. The full variable domain, its missing parts supplied by reference TRBV5-1 and TRBJ1-2, is KAGVTQTPRYLIKTRGQQVTLSCSPISGHRSVSWYQQTPGQGLQFLFEYFSETQRNKGNFPGRFSGRQFSNSRSEMNVSTLELGDSALYLCASSRRGDRSDRGYTFGSGTRLTVV.

The rearrangement joins TRBV13 to TRBJ1-6, with TRBD1 matching 12 bases. The V gene end was trimmed by 4 bases and the J gene end by 9 bases; junction bases not matched to a gene: 4. Germline V lookup: CDR1 PRHDT, CDR2 FYEKMQ (reference sequence). The CDR3 totals 15 residues. This chain's CDR3 is CASSSGQGAISPLHF. CDR3 DNA sequence: TGTGCCAGCAGCTCGGGACAGGGGGCAATTTCACCCCTCCACTTT.

This chain joins TRBV11-2 and TRBJ2-1; D is perhaps TRBD1 (6 bases). The V gene lost 2 bases and the J gene lost 3 bases, with 11 bases spanning the gap. The CDR3 sequence is 15 residues long. CDR1 SGHAT and CDR2 FQNNGV come from the germline V gene. The CDR3 sequence: CASSLPGTIYNEQFF. The CDR3 DNA follows: TGTGCCAGCAGCTTACCCGGGACAATCTACAATGAGCAGTTCTTC.

This clone appeared a few times. This chain connects TRBV18 to TRBJ1-2; the match to TRBD1 covers 11 bases. The CDR3 contains 19 residues. V dropped 1 base and J dropped 6; count of bases not matched to a gene: 16. CDR1 is KGHSH, CDR2 LQKENI, per germline. The DNA for the CDR3 is TGTGCCAGCTCACCACTAGAGGCCCCTCGGGACAGGGGGAACAATGGCTACACCTTC. It translates to CASSPLEAPRDRGNNGYTF.

The count of this clone is one. This chain uses TRBV25-1 with TRBJ2-4, with 11 bases that match TRBD1. The ends lost 11 bases at V and 5 bases at J; junction bases unmatched: 11. Germline V gene lookup returns CDR1 MGHDK and CDR2 SYGVNS. The CDR3 has 15 residues. Here the CDR3 reads CAPCIQDRGQNIQYF. In nucleotides, the CDR3 is TGTGCCCCATGCATTCAGGACAGGGGGCAAAACATTCAGTACTTC.

This clone was observed a single time. This chain uses TRBV12-3 or TRBV12-4 with TRBJ1-1; 7 nucleotides align to TRBD1. This CDR3 comprises 13 residues. The J segment lost 6 bases and the V segment lost 11 bases, leaving 12 bases of the junction unmatched. This chain's CDR3 is CAGGGGGHAEAFF. The CDR3, as DNA: TGTGCCGGCGGAGGAGGGGGCCACGCTGAAGCTTTCTTT.

The chain has TRBV15 and TRBJ1-2; 7 bases line up with TRBD1. From germline, CDR1 is LNHNV and CDR2 YYDKDF (reference sequence). V shed 0 bases, J shed 4 bases, and the junction held 5 bases outside the gene matches. The CDR3 covers 15 residues. This CDR3 reads CATSRERGLGYGYTF. The CDR3 nucleotides are TGTGCCACCAGCAGAGAGAGGGGGCTGGGCTATGGCTACACCTTC. The full variable domain, in which reference TRBV15 and TRBJ1-2 provide the parts outside the CDR3, is DAMVIQNPRYQVTQFGKPVTLSCSQTLNHNVMYWYQQKSSQAPKLLFHYYDKDFNNEADTPDNFQSRRPNTSFCFLDIRSPGLGDTAMYLCATSRERGLGYGYTFGSGTRLTVV.

The V call is TRBV25-1, the J call TRBJ1-6, with D unclear. CDR3 size: 14 residues. V lost 6 bases, J lost 6 bases, and 12 bases lay in between. Germline loops: CDR1 MGHDK, CDR2 SYGVNS. CDR3 amino acids: CASRGPAGNSPLHF. CDR3 nucleotide sequence: TGTGCCAGCAGAGGTCCAGCGGGTAATTCACCCCTCCACTTT.

The sample holds one count of this clone. The chain links TRBV2 to TRBJ1-4; TRBD1 is a possible D gene (5 bases). In germline, CDR1 is SNHLY, CDR2 FYNNEI. There are 13 residues in the CDR3. Trimming shortened V by 5 bases and J by 4 bases, and 8 bases separated the two germline ends. The CDR3 loop reads CASSPQVNEKLFF. The DNA of the CDR3 is TGTGCCAGCAGTCCACAGGTTAATGAAAAACTGTTTTTT. The full variable domain, completed using reference TRBV2 and TRBJ1-4, is EPEVTQTPSHQVTQMGQEVILRCVPISNHLYFYWYRQILGQKVEFLVSFYNNEISEKSEIFDDQFSVERPDGSNFTLKIRSTKLEDSAMYFCASSPQVNEKLFFGSGTQLSVL.

V is TRBV9 and J is TRBJ2-7; 8 bases agree with TRBD2. The CDR3 consists of 14 residues. Germline assignment: CDR1 SGDLS and CDR2 YYNGEE. Losses at the gene ends were 9 bases for V and 1 base for J; bases not matched to a gene: 9. CDR3 protein: CAKPGTSFSYEQYV. The DNA for the CDR3 is TGTGCCAAACCAGGGACTAGTTTTTCCTACGAGCAGTACGTC.

This chain connects TRBV19 to TRBJ2-3, with 7 nucleotides matching TRBD1. The trim removed 10 bases at V and 2 bases at J, leaving 12 bases unmatched. The CDR3 is made up of 15 amino acids. The V gene's germline CDR1 is LNHDA and CDR2 SQIVND (reference sequence). The chain's CDR3 is CATSRDRAPTDTQYF. The CDR3 DNA follows: TGTGCCACATCGCGAGACAGGGCCCCCACAGATACGCAGTATTTT.

CDR3 coding DNA: TGTGCCAGCAGCTTGTTTGTAGGGGGATCAAACTATGGCTACACCTTC. This encodes CASSLFVGGSNYGYTF. The chain links TRBV5-4 to TRBJ1-2, with D possibly being TRBD1 (6 bases). Germline V gives CDR1 SGHNT, CDR2 YYREEE (reference sequence). The CDR3 runs 16 residues. Trimming removed 1 base at V and 2 bases at J, with 15 bases between.

The V gene is TRBV25-1, the J gene TRBJ1-1; D is uncertain. V was cut by 6 bases and J by 4 bases, with 24 bases left in between. Germline V gene data show CDR1 as MGHDK and CDR2 as SYGVNS. The CDR3 is made up of 17 amino acids. Written as DNA, the CDR3 is TGTGCCAGCAGCAGCAGTGAAGCGTGGAGGGAGTCCACTGAAGCTTTCTTT. Protein product: CASSSSEAWRESTEAFF.

The table lists this clone with a count of one. This chain connects TRBV5-6 to TRBJ2-5; D might be TRBD2 (5 bases). The V gene's germline CDR1 is SGHDT and CDR2 YYEEEE. The V end was cut by 0 bases, the J end by 2 bases, with 11 bases between. The CDR3 sequence is 15 residues long. In nucleotides, the CDR3 is TGTGCCAGCAGCTTGGCCGCGGGTAGACAAGAGACCCAGTACTTC. Translating gives CASSLAAGRQETQYF.

CDR3 nucleotide sequence: TGTGCCAGCAGCCCCCGGGGAGGGGACACCGGGGAGCTGTTTTTT. As protein: CASSPRGGDTGELFF. The chain couples TRBV3-1 (or the pseudogene TRBV3-2) to TRBJ2-2; 7 bases align to TRBD2. The CDR3 covers 15 residues. The V segment lost 4 bases and the J segment 3 bases; nucleotides outside the gene matches: 5. From germline, CDR1 is LGHDT and CDR2 YNNKEL (reference sequence).

This clone was recorded a few times. V and J are TRBV5-8 and TRBJ2-2; D not resolved. Germline values: CDR1 SGHTS, CDR2 YDEGEE. V was trimmed by 0 bases and J by 6 bases, leaving 12 bases between them. The CDR3 extends over 15 amino acids. The CDR3: CASSLGYELAGELFF. CDR3 DNA: TGTGCCAGCAGCTTGGGCTATGAACTGGCCGGGGAGCTGTTTTTT.